Shown below are 19 T cell receptor beta chains from a single sample sequenced in a study of blood T cell repertoires in COVID-19. Profiled with immunoSEQ multiplex PCR; TCRdb holds only in-frame clones, not every one. The sample yields about 230,000 clones, almost 85% seen once. Input material: peripheral blood. The receptor set was obtained from a man aged 45-65 years with COVID-19, enrolled during active disease.

CDR3 in amino acids: CASSLGTGETQYF. The CDR3 DNA follows: TGTGCCAGCAGCTTAGGAACAGGAGAGACCCAGTACTTC. The rearrangement joins TRBV7-8 to TRBJ2-5; tentative D call: TRBD1 (5 bases). The germline V gene encodes CDR1 SGHVS and CDR2 FQNEAQ. V was shortened by 1 base and J by 4 bases, with 7 bases between the two germline ends. This CDR3 region has 13 residues.

V is TRBV7-9 and J is TRBJ1-1; D call uncertain. CDR1 SEHNR and CDR2 FQNEAQ come from the germline V gene (reference sequence). The CDR3 consists of 14 residues. V was pared by 5 bases and J by 0 bases, with 10 bases between. As DNA, the CDR3 is TGTGCCAGCAGCCAAGGCGGGTTGAACACTGAAGCTTTCTTT. As protein: CASSQGGLNTEAFF.

The chain combines TRBV4-3 with TRBJ1-1; 7 nucleotides agree with TRBD1. The germline gives CDR1 LGHNA, CDR2 YSLEER. The CDR3 runs to 14 residues. With 1 base clipped from V and 4 bases from J, the junction kept 3 bases outside the gene matches. The CDR3 region has the DNA TGCGCCAGCAGCCAAGCAGGGGGTTTCACTGAAGCTTTCTTT. Protein: CASSQAGGFTEAFF.

The rearrangement uses TRBV18 and TRBJ1-3; 7 bases line up with TRBD1. Germline values: CDR1 KGHSH, CDR2 LQKENI. This CDR3 has 16 residues. The V and J ends lost 3 bases and 0 bases, in that order; junction bases with no gene match: 5. CDR3 coding DNA: TGTGCCAGCTCACCGTCTCGACAGGGCTCTGGAAACACCATATATTTT. Protein: CASSPSRQGSGNTIYF.

The chain joins TRBV6-5 to TRBJ2-7, with 7 positions matching TRBD1. This CDR3 contains 14 residues. Trimming at V came to 4 bases and at J to 0 bases, leaving 3 bases not matched to a gene. Germline V gives CDR1 MNHEY, CDR2 SVGAGI. The CDR3 region has the DNA TGTGCCAGCAGTTTGTGGACAGGCTCCTACGAGCAGTACTTC. The encoded protein is CASSLWTGSYEQYF.

V is TRBV11-2 and J is TRBJ2-5; maybe TRBD2 (6 bases). Trimming cost V 1 base and J 2 bases, with 17 bases left between them. There are 17 residues in the CDR3. Germline V gene lookup returns CDR1 SGHAT and CDR2 FQNNGV. The CDR3 sequence: CASSLAGGGVTQETQYF. DNA for the CDR3: TGTGCCAGCAGCTTAGCAGGTGGCGGGGTGACTCAAGAGACCCAGTACTTC.

The rearrangement joins TRBV28 to TRBJ1-2, with 8 bases matching TRBD1. V lost 10 bases and J lost 0; bases outside the gene matches: 7. Germline values: CDR1 MDHEN, CDR2 SYDVKM. There are 14 residues in the CDR3. This CDR3 is CAIRTGSSNYGYTF. As DNA, the CDR3 is TGTGCCATCCGGACAGGGTCATCTAACTATGGCTACACCTTC.

The chain carries TRBV6-5 and TRBJ2-5, with TRBD1 matching 7 bases. After removal of 6 bases from V and 5 bases from J, the junction contained 3 bases not matched to a gene. The CDR3 is 12 residues long. From germline, CDR1 is MNHEY and CDR2 SVGAGI. The CDR3 sequence: CASSPRGETQYF. For the CDR3, the DNA is TGTGCCAGCAGCCCCAGGGGGGAGACCCAGTACTTC.

This rearrangement joins TRBV15 to TRBJ2-1, with 7 bases fitting TRBD1. The germline gives CDR1 LNHNV, CDR2 YYDKDF (reference sequence). Trimming removed 0 bases from V and 5 bases from J; junction bases left unmatched: 4. The CDR3 is made up of 15 amino acids. Here the CDR3 reads CATSRETGIDNEQFF. As DNA, the CDR3 is TGTGCCACCAGCAGAGAGACAGGGATCGACAATGAGCAGTTCTTC.

This rearrangement joins TRBV7-2 to TRBJ1-1; D is ambiguous. Germline V gives CDR1 SGHTA, CDR2 FQGNSA. The V end was cut by 3 bases, the J end by 0 bases, with 8 bases between. The CDR3 runs to 14 residues. This CDR3 is CASSFSDMNTEAFF. Written as DNA, the CDR3 is TGTGCCAGCAGCTTTAGCGATATGAACACTGAAGCTTTCTTT.

The rearrangement links TRBV11-2 to TRBJ1-2; 7 bases agree with TRBD1. CDR1 and CDR2 from the germline V gene are SGHAT and FQNNGV. The J segment lost 1 base and the V segment lost 4 bases, leaving 6 bases of the junction unmatched. The CDR3 consists of 15 residues. The CDR3 loop reads CASSSLRGRNYGYTF. For the CDR3, the DNA is TGTGCCAGCAGCTCGCTGAGGGGGCGTAACTATGGCTACACCTTC. Filled out from reference TRBV11-2 and TRBJ1-2, the complete variable domain reads EAGVAQSPRYKIIEKRQSVAFWCNPISGHATLYWYQQILGQGPKLLIQFQNNGVVDDSQLPKDRFSAERLKGVDSTLKIQPAKLEDSAVYLCASSSLRGRNYGYTFGSGTRLTVV.

The J gene is TRBJ2-5, the V gene TRBV7-9, with 9 bases lining up with TRBD2. Trimming cost V 6 bases and J 4 bases; bases outside gene matches: 6. The CDR3 is made up of 14 amino acids. Germline V lookup: CDR1 SEHNR, CDR2 FQNEAQ (reference sequence). DNA for the CDR3: TGTGCCAGCAGTCGCGATAGCGGGGGAGAGACCCAGTACTTC. Protein product: CASSRDSGGETQYF. The full variable domain, in which reference TRBV7-9 and TRBJ2-5 provide the parts outside the CDR3, is DTGVSQNPRHKITKRGQNVTFRCDPISEHNRLYWYRQTLGQGPEFLTYFQNEAQLEKSRLLSDRFSAERPKGSFSTLEIQRTEQGDSAMYLCASSRDSGGETQYFGPGTRLLVL.

V usage is TRBV19 and J usage is TRBJ1-4; 7 bases fit TRBD1. Germline V lookup: CDR1 LNHDA, CDR2 SQIVND (reference sequence). V was clipped by 5 bases and J by 7 bases; unmatched bases: 7. This CDR3 is 14 amino acids long. CDR3 amino acids: CASSGPPGGEKLFF. The CDR3 DNA is TGTGCCAGTAGTGGCCCTCCAGGGGGTGAAAAACTGTTTTTT.

The gene calls are TRBV28 and TRBJ2-3; no definite D call. V shed 5 bases and J shed 0 bases, with 21 bases lying between them. This CDR3 is 18 amino acids long. The germline gives CDR1 MDHEN, CDR2 SYDVKM. CDR3 protein: CASSIPSWQFASTDTQYF. The CDR3 coding sequence is TGTGCCAGCAGTATTCCCTCCTGGCAGTTCGCTAGCACAGATACGCAGTATTTT.

The chain recombines TRBV5-8 with TRBJ1-5; D is ambiguous. Germline V CDR1 and CDR2: SGHTS, YDEGEE. Trimming pared 0 bases from V and 3 bases from J, leaving 7 bases between. The CDR3 loop spans 14 amino acids. CDR3 amino acids: CASSLGQFNQPQHF. CDR3 bases: TGTGCCAGCAGCTTGGGTCAGTTCAATCAGCCCCAGCATTTT.

This chain links TRBV19 with TRBJ1-5; perhaps TRBD1 as D (6 bases). CDR3 size: 16 residues. Between the trimmed V and J ends, which lost 5 bases and 10 bases, there was a span of 24 bases. Germline CDR1 reads LNHDA; CDR2 reads SQIVND (reference sequence). The CDR3 loop is CASSALQGPVGTPQHF. The CDR3 DNA sequence: TGTGCCAGTAGTGCTCTACAGGGCCCGGTTGGTACACCCCAGCATTTT.

This chain uses TRBV29-1 with TRBJ2-3; no definite D call. V dropped 6 bases and J dropped 0 bases, with 16 bases sitting between them. This CDR3 is 15 amino acids long. CDR1 and CDR2 (germline): SQVTM, ANQGSEA. In DNA, the CDR3 is TGCAGCGTCGTATTACTCATGCTAAGCACAGATACGCAGTATTTT. This encodes CSVVLLMLSTDTQYF.

V and J are TRBV24-1 and TRBJ1-1, with D unclear. Germline V gene lookup returns CDR1 KGHDR and CDR2 SFDVKD. V was cut by 0 bases and J by 1 base, with 5 bases left in between. This CDR3 is 14 amino acids long. The CDR3 DNA reads TGTGCCACCAGTGATTTGATCAAGAACACTGAAGCTTTCTTT. Amino acid sequence: CATSDLIKNTEAFF.

This chain joins TRBV19 and TRBJ2-5; D might be TRBD1 (6 bases). V lost 6 bases to trimming and J lost 2 bases, with 19 bases between them. Germline loops: CDR1 LNHDA, CDR2 SQIVND (reference sequence). The CDR3 contains 16 residues. DNA for the CDR3: TGTGCCAGTAGGAGGCGAGGGGGTCAGCATCAAGAGACCCAGTACTTC. Amino acid sequence: CASRRRGGQHQETQYF.